The rows below give T cell receptor beta chains drawn from one sample of a study of CD4 and CD8 cells across lung adenocarcinoma regions. TCRdb re-derived calls from the PCR reads in MiXCR, one entry per CDR3 protein. This sample has around 15,000 distinct CDR3 sequences, with approximately 44% found just once. The sequencing sample was made of CD4+ T cells from the center of a lung tumor. These receptors originate from a male donor with lung adenocarcinoma. The CD4 and CD8 labels of this study may be unreliable. CDR3s include the opening cysteine and the closing phenylalanine or tryptophan. D genes are given only for firm matches. Size is omitted from some rows. Given values are once, few, many or a class for expanded clones.

clone size | D gene | J gene | V gene | CDR3 DNA | CDR3 protein
few | TRBD2 | TRBJ2-1 | TRBV7-2 | TGTGCCAGCAGCTTTCCTAGCGGGAGCTCCTACAATGAGCAGTTCTTC | CASSFPSGSSYNEQFF
few | TRBD1 | TRBJ1-2 | TRBV6-1 | TGTGCCAGCAGTCGGGACAGGGGGCTGGAGGGCTACACCTTC | CASSRDRGLEGYTF
NA | NA | TRBJ2-6 | TRBV27 | TGTGCCAGCACAAGGGGTGGGATCTCTGGGTCCAACGTGCAGACCTTC | CASTRGGISGSNVQTF
NA | TRBD2 | TRBJ2-1 | TRBV10-1 | TGCGCCAGCAGTGATCGAACTGGGACTAGCGCAAGGGGTAATGAGCAGTTCTTC | CASSDRTGTSARGNEQFF
NA | NA | TRBJ2-3 | TRBV6-1 | TGTGCGGGGAGGGGGGGGCGGGACCAAGATACGCAGTACTTT | CAGRGGRDQDTQYF
NA | TRBD1 | TRBJ2-5 | TRBV18 | TGTGCCAGCTCCAAACTACAGGGGGAAGGAGAGACCCAGTACTTC | CASSKLQGEGETQYF
medium-sized | TRBD1 | TRBJ2-1 | TRBV27 | TGTGCCAGCAGTTTAACCGACAGGGGGCGCAGCCATGAGCAGTTCTTC | CASSLTDRGRSHEQFF
NA | TRBD1 | TRBJ2-7 | TRBV15 | TGTGCCACCAGCAGAGATCAACCGGGACAGGCTATCTCCTACGAGCAGTACTTC | CATSRDQPGQAISYEQYF
medium-sized | NA | TRBJ2-7 | TRBV6-5 | TGTGCCAGCAGCCGTAGCCGCGAGGGGTACGAGCAGTACTTC | CASSRSREGYEQYF
NA | NA | TRBJ2-3 | TRBV27 | TGTGCGAGGCGTGGGGGCCAGGACCAAGTTACCCAGTATTTT | CARRGGQDQVTQYF
NA | TRBD1 | TRBJ2-3 | TRBV6-1 | TGTGCCAGCAGGCCCGGGACAGGGGGCGTTACGCAGTATTTT | CASRPGTGGVTQYF